These T cell receptor beta chains were read from a single sample in a study of T cell repertoires in cytomegalovirus infection. These receptors are not linked to any known antigen. TCRdb itself ran the reads through MiXCR, one entry per CDR3 protein. Of approximately 910,000 distinct CDR3 sequences detected, around 30% appear once; the ten largest clones hold around an eighth. Sequenced material: cultured CD8+ T cells from PBMCs, taken from culture after CMV antigen stimulation. Source of these receptors: a human donor in good health (CMV status not recorded). Some clones in this sample may be carry-over from other donors' samples. Each CDR3 is given with its conserved first and last residue. Fields, in order: CDR3 protein, CDR3 DNA, V gene, clone size, J gene, D gene. D genes are given only for firm matches. A clone size is listed for some rows: how often the clone was seen (once, few, many), or a class if it is expanded.

CDR3 protein: CASSQWAPGQVYNEQFF
CDR3 DNA: TGCGCCAGCAGCCAGTGGGCGCCGGGACAGGTATACAATGAGCAGTTCTTC
V gene: TRBV4-1
clone size: few
J gene: TRBJ2-1
D gene: TRBD1

CDR3 protein: CASSVDGSAFF
CDR3 DNA: TGTGCCAGCAGCGTCGATGGGTCGGCTTTCTTT
V gene: TRBV7-9
clone size: few
J gene: TRBJ1-1
D gene: -

CDR3 protein: CATSEALTDTQYF
CDR3 DNA: TGTGCCACCAGTGAAGCTCTCACAGATACGCAGTATTTT
V gene: TRBV24-1
clone size: -
J gene: TRBJ2-3
D gene: -

CDR3 protein: CASSLGGASTEQFF
CDR3 DNA: TGTGCCAGCAGCTTGGGAGGGGCATCTACTGAGCAGTTCTTC
V gene: TRBV5-4
clone size: -
J gene: TRBJ2-1
D gene: -

CDR3 protein: CASSFTSGGLQETQYF
CDR3 DNA: TGTGCCAGCAGTTTCACTAGCGGGGGCCTCCAAGAGACCCAGTACTTC
V gene: TRBV6-1
clone size: many
J gene: TRBJ2-5
D gene: TRBD2

CDR3 protein: CASSLFINRGPFGGYTF
CDR3 DNA: TGTGCCAGCAGCCTATTCATTAACAGGGGCCCGTTCGGTGGCTACACCTTC
V gene: TRBV5-5
clone size: -
J gene: TRBJ1-2
D gene: TRBD1

CDR3 protein: CASRQKPGPEVPFF
CDR3 DNA: TGTGCCAGCAGGCAAAAACCGGGACCCGAAGTCCCGTTCTTC
V gene: TRBV27
clone size: few
J gene: TRBJ2-1
D gene: -

CDR3 protein: CASSYDRVAGLRSTEAFF
CDR3 DNA: TGTGCCAGCAGTTACGACCGCGTGGCGGGACTTCGGAGTACTGAAGCTTTCTTT
V gene: TRBV6-2/TRBV6-3
clone size: few
J gene: TRBJ1-1
D gene: -

CDR3 protein: CASSLGRGEARYSNQPQHF
CDR3 DNA: TGTGCCAGTAGCCTCGGCAGGGGAGAGGCGAGGTATAGCAATCAGCCCCAGCATTTT
V gene: TRBV19
clone size: -
J gene: TRBJ1-5
D gene: -

CDR3 protein: CAINESYEQYF
CDR3 DNA: TGTGCCATCAATGAGTCTTACGAGCAGTACTTC
V gene: TRBV10-3
clone size: -
J gene: TRBJ2-7
D gene: -

CDR3 protein: CASSPNLAYEQYF
CDR3 DNA: TGCGCCAGCAGCCCAAACTTAGCCTACGAGCAGTACTTC
V gene: TRBV4-1
clone size: few
J gene: TRBJ2-7
D gene: -

CDR3 protein: CASSSLVGLTYEQYF
CDR3 DNA: TGTGCCAGCAGCTCCCTTGTGGGTCTTACCTACGAGCAGTACTTC
V gene: TRBV7-2
clone size: many
J gene: TRBJ2-7
D gene: -

CDR3 protein: CATSDMPDPDTQYF
CDR3 DNA: TGTGCCACCAGTGATATGCCAGACCCAGATACGCAGTATTTT
V gene: TRBV24-1
clone size: -
J gene: TRBJ2-3
D gene: -

CDR3 protein: CSARAGDSLNNEQFF
CDR3 DNA: TGCAGTGCTAGGGCCGGGGACAGCTTAAACAATGAGCAGTTCTTC
V gene: TRBV20-1
clone size: few
J gene: TRBJ2-1
D gene: TRBD1

CDR3 protein: CASQTRRSGSNEQFF
CDR3 DNA: TGTGCCAGCCAGACGCGGAGAAGCGGGAGTAATGAGCAGTTCTTC
V gene: TRBV11-2
clone size: few
J gene: TRBJ2-1
D gene: TRBD2

CDR3 protein: CSASPAFRGYTF
CDR3 DNA: TGCAGTGCTAGCCCTGCTTTTCGTGGCTACACCTTC
V gene: TRBV20-1
clone size: once
J gene: TRBJ1-2
D gene: -

CDR3 protein: CASSFARGDTQYF
CDR3 DNA: TGTGCCAGCAGTTTTGCCAGGGGAGATACGCAGTATTTT
V gene: TRBV12-3/TRBV12-4
clone size: -
J gene: TRBJ2-3
D gene: -

CDR3 protein: CASSKYAGRASVNTEAFF
CDR3 DNA: TGTGCCAGCTCTAAATATGCGGGCAGGGCCTCCGTGAACACTGAAGCTTTCTTT
V gene: TRBV18
clone size: -
J gene: TRBJ1-1
D gene: -

CDR3 protein: CASSLEAGGVYNEQFF
CDR3 DNA: TGTGCCAGCAGCTTGGAAGCAGGGGGCGTCTACAATGAGCAGTTCTTC
V gene: TRBV5-6
clone size: -
J gene: TRBJ2-1
D gene: TRBD1

CDR3 protein: CSAERTGSFGGYTF
CDR3 DNA: TGCAGTGCTGAGAGGACAGGGTCCTTCGGTGGCTACACCTTC
V gene: TRBV20-1
clone size: -
J gene: TRBJ1-2
D gene: TRBD1

CDR3 protein: CAISPGVNAGELFF
CDR3 DNA: TGTGCCATCTCCCCAGGGGTGAACGCCGGGGAGCTGTTTTTT
V gene: TRBV6-1
clone size: few
J gene: TRBJ2-2
D gene: -

CDR3 protein: CSVISGGADGGGLYNEQFF
CDR3 DNA: TGCAGCGTGATTAGCGGGGGGGCCGATGGGGGCGGACTTTACAATGAGCAGTTCTTC
V gene: TRBV29-1
clone size: -
J gene: TRBJ2-1
D gene: TRBD2

CDR3 protein: CASSYSERGSYNEQFF
CDR3 DNA: TGTGCCAGCAGTTACTCGGAGAGGGGATCCTACAATGAGCAGTTCTTC
V gene: TRBV6-5
clone size: many
J gene: TRBJ2-1
D gene: -

CDR3 protein: CASKLSGSTIYNEQFF
CDR3 DNA: TGTGCCAGCAAGCTCAGCGGGTCTACTATCTACAATGAGCAGTTCTTC
V gene: TRBV2
clone size: few
J gene: TRBJ2-1
D gene: -

CDR3 protein: CASSLGLSRENGYTF
CDR3 DNA: TGTGCCAGCAGCTTAGGCCTCTCCAGGGAAAATGGCTACACCTTC
V gene: TRBV13
clone size: -
J gene: TRBJ1-2
D gene: -

CDR3 protein: CAIDPGWNEQFF
CDR3 DNA: TGTGCCATCGACCCAGGGTGGAATGAGCAGTTCTTC
V gene: TRBV10-3
clone size: -
J gene: TRBJ2-1
D gene: -

CDR3 protein: CASSPLQGSGDTQYF
CDR3 DNA: TGTGCCAGCAGCCCACTACAGGGCTCAGGTGACACGCAGTATTTT
V gene: TRBV7-2
clone size: many
J gene: TRBJ2-3
D gene: -

CDR3 protein: CASSSHTAARVGHNYNEQFF
CDR3 DNA: TGTGCCAGCAGCTCCCACACGGCCGCCCGGGTAGGTCATAACTACAATGAGCAGTTCTTC
V gene: TRBV5-5
clone size: many
J gene: TRBJ2-1
D gene: -

CDR3 protein: CAISELGGAVAEAFF
CDR3 DNA: TGTGCCATCAGTGAGTTGGGGGGCGCGGTCGCTGAAGCTTTCTTT
V gene: TRBV10-3
clone size: few
J gene: TRBJ1-1
D gene: -

CDR3 protein: CASSIITSGGHTTGELFF
CDR3 DNA: TGTGCCAGTAGTATCATTACTAGCGGGGGTCATACCACCGGGGAGCTGTTTTTT
V gene: TRBV19
clone size: few
J gene: TRBJ2-2
D gene: TRBD2

CDR3 protein: CASSPARGVNTGELFF
CDR3 DNA: TGTGCCAGCAGCCCAGCTAGGGGGGTGAACACCGGGGAGCTGTTTTTT
V gene: TRBV27
clone size: -
J gene: TRBJ2-2
D gene: -

CDR3 protein: CASSGRTPTDTQYF
CDR3 DNA: TGTGCCAGCAGTGGCAGGACCCCCACAGATACGCAGTATTTT
V gene: TRBV2
clone size: few
J gene: TRBJ2-3
D gene: -

CDR3 protein: CASSFSAGFTEAFF
CDR3 DNA: TGTGCCAGCAGTTTCTCGGCAGGCTTCACTGAAGCTTTCTTT
V gene: TRBV27
clone size: -
J gene: TRBJ1-1
D gene: -

CDR3 protein: CASSYSARETQYF
CDR3 DNA: TGTGCCAGCAGTTACTCGGCGAGGGAGACCCAGTACTTC
V gene: TRBV6-6
clone size: -
J gene: TRBJ2-5
D gene: -

CDR3 protein: CASSVDLNSPLHF
CDR3 DNA: TGTGCCAGCAGCGTGGATCTAAATTCACCCCTCCACTTT
V gene: TRBV11-2
clone size: few
J gene: TRBJ1-6
D gene: -

CDR3 protein: CASSPRTGAIYGYTF
CDR3 DNA: TGTGCCAGCAGTCCCCGGACAGGGGCGATCTATGGCTACACCTTC
V gene: TRBV12-3/TRBV12-4
clone size: few
J gene: TRBJ1-2
D gene: TRBD1

CDR3 protein: CASFPATGLSNTEAFF
CDR3 DNA: TGTGCCAGCTTCCCCGCAACGGGACTGTCAAACACTGAAGCTTTCTTT
V gene: TRBV2
clone size: -
J gene: TRBJ1-1
D gene: -

CDR3 protein: CASSQQENEKLFF
CDR3 DNA: TGCGCCAGCAGCCAACAGGAAAATGAAAAACTGTTTTTT
V gene: TRBV4-1
clone size: -
J gene: TRBJ1-4
D gene: -